The present entry profiles one T cell receptor beta chain with its context. Its cognate antigen has yet to be identified. No base qualities exist here, and no much larger clone lies one base off it. Collaborating institutions collected whole blood in K2EDTA tubes following their own protocols. For TCRbeta analysis, collaborators shipped samples as frozen whole blood, isolated PBMCs, or DNA extracted from either of those sample types. Measured from the cysteine to the phenylalanine, the CDR3 is 14 residues long. The DNA shown is the 42-base CDR3, in frame from base 1. Here V drops 5 bases and J drops 7 bases, and the junction holds 7 bases not matched to any gene. The germline V gene (reference sequence) provides CDR1 SEHNR and CDR2 FQNEAQ. TCRbeta CDR3 regions were amplified from genomic DNA using the immunoSEQ Assay, a bias-controlled multiplex PCR. The authors processed their data as follows. The number of nucleated cells in each sample was estimated by amplification of reference gene primers within the assay. Sequence reads were collapsed and filtered to measure the absolute abundance of every unique TCRbeta CDR3 rearrangement. Productive Simpson clonality was computed per sample as the square root of Simpson's diversity index over productive rearrangements. The immuneACCESS repertoire file appears here via TCRdb, limited to in-frame rearrangements. These files lack a portion of the clones; in checked studies, under half of the deficit traces to unresolved V genes, and the cause of the others is not known. That table gives V, J and clone size, and the DNA gave D and trimming. For this sample the table gives 150,000 to 200,000 clones, of which about 89% were detected only once. The leading ten clones occupy approximately 6.7% of the sample.

The entry originates in a study of blood T cell repertoires in COVID-19 (dated by TCRdb to between 2020 and 2021). Broadly, across the study: Collaborator samples came from the United States, Italy and Spain and covered acute and convalescent phases of COVID-19. The prospective study material was composed of cDNA or gDNA derived from T cells, B-cell-depleted T cells, or PBMCs. The dataset comprised deeply sampled blood TCRbeta repertoires from subjects exposed to, actively infected with, or recovered from COVID-19. A freely available public database, intended as a resource for researchers studying the immune response to SARS-CoV-2, is where the repertoires were released. The samples were drawn from the first 160 participants of the ongoing ImmuneRACE study and from 950 to 1,500 subjects provided by 6 global collaborators. The sample metadata nearly always contained a de-identified subject ID, COVID-19 status, age in years and sex. Where available, HLA class I and class II types were taken from metadata supplied by the sample provider and were not determined by assay-based typing. The investigation overall reported the following: The amount of clinical and demographic metadata varied by source and participant and was provided uncurated.

The receptor was isolated from a man aged 40-55 years with acute or convalescent COVID-19. The sample consisted of peripheral blood. The sequence is built from TRBV7-9 and TRBJ2-2, with 7 junctional bases fitting TRBD1. The sequenced DNA: TGTGCCAGCAGCGACAACAGGGGCGGCGGGGAGCTGTTTTTT. It is translated as CASSDNRGGGELFF. With the rest looked up from the reference TRBV7-9 and TRBJ2-2 genes rather than sequenced, the full variable domain is DTGVSQNPRHKITKRGQNVTFRCDPISEHNRLYWYRQTLGQGPEFLTYFQNEAQLEKSRLLSDRFSAERPKGSFSTLEIQRTEQGDSAMYLCASSDNRGGGELFFGEGSRLTVL.